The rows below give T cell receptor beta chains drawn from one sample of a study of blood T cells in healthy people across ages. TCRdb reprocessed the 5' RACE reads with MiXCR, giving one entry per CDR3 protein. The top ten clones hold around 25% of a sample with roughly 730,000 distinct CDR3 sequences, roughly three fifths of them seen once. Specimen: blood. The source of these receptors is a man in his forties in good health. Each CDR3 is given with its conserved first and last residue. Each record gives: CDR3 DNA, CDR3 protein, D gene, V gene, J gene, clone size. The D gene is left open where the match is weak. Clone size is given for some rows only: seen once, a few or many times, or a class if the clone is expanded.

CDR3 DNA: TGTGCCAGCAGCCCCACCCAGTATGGAAATGAGCAGTTCTTC
CDR3 protein: CASSPTQYGNEQFF
D gene: -
V gene: TRBV7-2
J gene: TRBJ2-1
clone size: once

CDR3 DNA: TGTGCCAGTAGTACTCGGACAGGGGGGATAGCTGGGGCCAACGTCCTGACTTTC
CDR3 protein: CASSTRTGGIAGANVLTF
D gene: TRBD1
V gene: TRBV19
J gene: TRBJ2-6
clone size: -

CDR3 DNA: TGTGCCAGCAGGACGCAGGGACACGGGGACGGCACTGAAGCTTTCTTT
CDR3 protein: CASRTQGHGDGTEAFF
D gene: -
V gene: TRBV6-1
J gene: TRBJ1-1
clone size: -

CDR3 DNA: TGTGCCAGCACCCAAGCGGGAGTCCTTCACGAGCAGTTCTTC
CDR3 protein: CASTQAGVLHEQFF
D gene: TRBD2
V gene: TRBV12-3/TRBV12-4
J gene: TRBJ2-1
clone size: few

CDR3 DNA: TGTGCCAGCAGCTTAGCGGGTAGATTAGCCACCGGCTACACCTTC
CDR3 protein: CASSLAGRLATGYTF
D gene: -
V gene: TRBV7-9
J gene: TRBJ1-2
clone size: -

CDR3 DNA: TGTGCCAGCAGCCAAGAGATCCCCGGGGTGGGGTACGAGCAGTACTTC
CDR3 protein: CASSQEIPGVGYEQYF
D gene: -
V gene: TRBV3-1
J gene: TRBJ2-7
clone size: many

CDR3 DNA: TGTGCCAGCGCCCCGGACAGAAACATTCAGTACTTC
CDR3 protein: CASAPDRNIQYF
D gene: -
V gene: TRBV12-3/TRBV12-4
J gene: TRBJ2-4
clone size: -

CDR3 DNA: TGTGCCAGCAGTTCAGGGTGGGGTGATGAGCAGTTCTTC
CDR3 protein: CASSSGWGDEQFF
D gene: -
V gene: TRBV27
J gene: TRBJ2-1
clone size: few

CDR3 DNA: TGCGCCAGCAGCCAAGATAGTCTAGCGGGCCCCAACAATGAGCAGTTCTTC
CDR3 protein: CASSQDSLAGPNNEQFF
D gene: TRBD2
V gene: TRBV4-3
J gene: TRBJ2-1
clone size: few

CDR3 DNA: TGCGCCAGCAGCCAGGCAAAGCAGGGGTTTAGCGGGGAGCTGTTTTTT
CDR3 protein: CASSQAKQGFSGELFF
D gene: -
V gene: TRBV4-3
J gene: TRBJ2-2
clone size: -

CDR3 DNA: TGTGCCAGCAGCTCTAGCGGGAGAATCTACGAGCAGTACTTC
CDR3 protein: CASSSSGRIYEQYF
D gene: TRBD2
V gene: TRBV12-3/TRBV12-4
J gene: TRBJ2-7
clone size: -